This TCR beta chain was sequenced for a study of blood T cell repertoires in COVID-19 (dated by TCRdb to 2018 to 2021). Background for the entire study: Collaborator samples came from the United States, Italy and Spain and covered acute and convalescent phases of COVID-19. A de-identified subject ID, COVID-19 status, age in years and sex were almost always included in the sample metadata. Deeply sampled blood TCRbeta repertoires from subjects exposed to, actively infected with, or recovered from COVID-19 were included in the dataset. Where available, HLA class I and class II types were taken from metadata supplied by the sample provider and were not determined by assay-based typing. The prospective study material was composed of cDNA or gDNA derived from T cells, B-cell-depleted T cells, or PBMCs. Samples came from the ongoing ImmuneRACE study (first 160 participants) plus 1,254 subjects from 6 global collaborators. The repertoires were released in a freely available public database meant as a resource for research on the immune response to SARS-CoV-2.

Whole blood was collected in K2EDTA tubes by collaborating institutions according to the institutions' own protocols. For TCRbeta analysis, collaborators shipped samples in one of three forms: frozen whole blood, isolated PBMCs, or DNA extracted from either of those sample types. What the work shows at the level of the full study, not this receptor alone: The amount of clinical and demographic metadata varied by source and participant and was provided uncurated.

There are 15 amino acids in the CDR3, from cysteine to phenylalanine inclusive. The read is trimmed to its CDR3 DNA, 45 bases read in frame from base 1. From the germline V gene (reference sequence), CDR1 is LNHNV and CDR2 is YYDKDF. At the junction V is shortened by 0 bases and J by 7 bases, with 12 bases in between. The immunoSEQ Assay, a bias-controlled multiplex PCR, was used to amplify TCRbeta CDR3 regions from genomic DNA. The authors' pipeline ran thus. The number of nucleated cells in each sample was estimated by amplification of reference gene primers within the assay. To quantify the absolute abundance of each unique TCRbeta CDR3 rearrangement, sequence reads were collapsed and filtered. For each sample, productive Simpson clonality was calculated as the square root of Simpson's diversity index across productive rearrangements. TCRdb provides this immuneACCESS table in a form limited to in-frame rearrangements. Some clones are lacking; in checked studies, under half of them reflect an unresolved V gene, and why the rest are absent is not known. D and trimming were read from the DNA, whereas the V and J calls and clone size are those reported in that table. The sample has 80,000 to 100,000 clones on record, about 80% of them singletons. The ten biggest clones cover approximately 25% of the sample.

As concerns this clone: Its antigen is unknown. The record has no base qualities; no much larger clone is one base away.

The chain is assembled from TRBV15 and TRBJ1-4; possibly the D gene is TRBD1, per 6 matching bases. The sequenced sample consisted of peripheral blood. The TCR was taken from a man aged 65 to 79 with acute or convalescent COVID-19. DNA sequence: TGTGCCACCAGCAGAGATCCAGGGGAATTTGAAAAACTGTTTTTT. Its protein is CATSRDPGEFEKLFF.